These 27 T cell receptor beta chains were all obtained from the same sample, sequenced in a study of OX40 agonist ivuxolimab in advanced cancers. The method was immunoSEQ multiplex PCR; TCRdb's version includes in-frame clones alone and lacks a portion of them. The sample comprises about 32,000 clones, 60% to 85% of which are singletons, and around 25% rests with the top ten. Sequencing was performed on CD4+ or CD8+ T cells sorted from blood, taken in a trial of the OX40 agonist ivuxolimab. These receptors all come from an adult with an advanced solid tumor such as melanoma, head and neck, liver or kidney cancer.

This clone came up once. This chain joins TRBV4-1 and TRBJ1-2; no reliable D call. Germline V gene lookup returns CDR1 MGHRA and CDR2 YSYEKL. The CDR3 sequence is 16 residues long. V dropped 4 bases and J dropped 6 bases, with 21 bases sitting between them. CDR3 coding DNA: TGCGCCAGCAGCCGAGAGGATAGAGGGTTTAATCATGGCTACACCTTC. This gives the protein CASSREDRGFNHGYTF.

This clone appeared a few times. The J gene is TRBJ2-2, the V gene TRBV7-9; 8 bases are shared with TRBD1. Germline assignment: CDR1 SEHNR and CDR2 FQNEAQ (reference sequence). V was pared by 6 bases and J by 5 bases, with 8 bases of the junction left unmatched. This CDR3 has 15 amino acids. The CDR3 protein is CASRIAGGGTGELFF. The DNA for the CDR3 is TGTGCCAGCAGGATCGCAGGGGGCGGGACCGGGGAGCTGTTTTTT.

Turning to this clone: This sample also contains other DNA sequences that code for the same CDR3. The chain is built from TRBV5-1 and TRBJ2-7, with 9 bases that match TRBD1. The CDR3 loop spans 14 amino acids. CDR1 SGHRS and CDR2 YFSETQ come from the germline V gene. Trimming cost V 3 bases and J 1 base; bases outside gene matches: 2. The CDR3 spells CASSSGQGSYEQYF. DNA of the CDR3: TGCGCCAGCAGCTCGGGACAGGGATCCTACGAGCAGTACTTC.

The chain is built from TRBV6-5 and TRBJ2-1; TRBD2 agrees at 7 bases. The germline V gene encodes CDR1 MNHEY and CDR2 SVGAGI. The CDR3 totals 13 residues. V shed 7 bases and J 6 bases; nucleotides not matched to a gene: 6. The CDR3 loop is CASTGLSTNEQFF. The CDR3 DNA reads as TGTGCCAGCACGGGACTAAGCACCAATGAGCAGTTCTTC.

This sequence joins TRBV10-3 and TRBJ1-5, with 7 bases fitting TRBD1. This CDR3 has 16 residues. Looked up from germline, CDR1 is ENHRY and CDR2 is SYGVKD. J gave up 4 bases and V 0 bases, and 6 bases lay outside the gene matches. The CDR3 DNA follows: TGTGCCATCAGTGAGTCAAGGACAGGAGTAAATCAGCCCCAGCATTTT. Translating it yields CAISESRTGVNQPQHF.

The table lists this clone with a few counts. CDR3: CASSRTSGGSSTDTQYF. The CDR3 coding sequence is TGTGCCAGCAGCCGGACTAGCGGGGGGTCTAGCACAGATACGCAGTATTTT. The gene calls are TRBV7-2 and TRBJ2-3, with TRBD2 identical over 14 bases. Trimming took 5 bases from V and 0 from J; bases not matched to a gene: 4. The CDR3 length is 17 residues. Per the germline V gene, CDR1 is SGHTA and CDR2 is FQGNSA.

This sequence joins TRBV10-3 and TRBJ2-1, with 10 bases matching TRBD1. Losses at the gene ends were 9 bases for V and 8 bases for J; bases not matched to a gene: 10. The CDR3 is 14 amino acids. The V gene's germline CDR1 is ENHRY and CDR2 SYGVKD. This CDR3 is CAIRGQGWRDEQFF. CDR3 nucleotides: TGTGCCATTAGGGGACAGGGGTGGAGAGATGAGCAGTTCTTC.

Worth noting for this clone: The germline gene is not matched at one end of the junction; a read error may be the cause. The CDR3 here is CASSLLSLQETRYF. CDR3 sequence (DNA): TGTGCCAGCAGCCTACTGAGTCTCCAAGAGACCCGGTACTTC. The genes are TRBV7-9 and TRBJ2-5; D call uncertain. This CDR3 spans 14 amino acids. From germline, CDR1 is SEHNR and CDR2 FQNEAQ (reference sequence).

This clone has only one observation. The gene calls are TRBV29-1 and TRBJ1-2; D is uncertain. Per germline, CDR1 SQVTM and CDR2 ANQGSEA. Trimming pared 7 bases from V and 5 bases from J, leaving 11 bases between. This CDR3 region has 11 residues. In DNA form, the CDR3 reads TGCAGCGCAGCGGACCCTTATGGCTACACCTTC. This encodes CSAADPYGYTF.

This clone was counted a single time. This chain uses TRBV5-4 with TRBJ1-1; D remains ambiguous. The CDR3 is 13 residues long. Germline CDR1 reads SGHNT; CDR2 reads YYREEE (reference sequence). V was clipped by 3 bases and J by 2 bases, with 8 bases between them. This chain's CDR3 is CASSSNLNTEAFF. In DNA form, the CDR3 reads TGTGCCAGCAGCTCCAACCTAAACACTGAAGCTTTCTTT.

The chain joins TRBV2 to TRBJ2-1; perhaps TRBD2 as D (6 bases). Germline CDR1 reads SNHLY; CDR2 reads FYNNEI. Trimming left V 11 bases short and J 6 bases short, with 14 bases between. The CDR3 consists of 12 residues. CDR3: CALAGPLNEQFF. The DNA of the CDR3 is TGTGCCCTTGCGGGGCCCCTCAATGAGCAGTTCTTC.

J is TRBJ1-2 and V is TRBV5-4, with TRBD1 as a possible D gene (5 bases). This CDR3 has 14 residues. Trimming removed 2 bases at V and 8 bases at J, with 16 bases between. CDR1 and CDR2 (germline): SGHNT, YYREEE (reference sequence). CDR3 coding DNA: TGTGCCAGCAGCTTCATCGACAGACGAGGGGGCTACACCTTC. Protein sequence: CASSFIDRRGGYTF.

The count of this clone is one. CDR3 loop: CASSQDPASGGASTDTQYF. Written as DNA, the CDR3 is TGCGCCAGCAGCCAAGATCCGGCTAGCGGGGGGGCTAGCACAGATACGCAGTATTTT. The V call is TRBV4-1, the J call TRBJ2-3; TRBD2 matches at 12 bases. Germline trimming cut 0 bases from V and 0 bases from J; bases unmatched to any gene: 7. The CDR3 loop spans 19 amino acids. CDR1 is MGHRA and CDR2 is YSYEKL in the germline V gene.

V gene TRBV6-1 combines with J gene TRBJ1-2; D possibly corresponds to TRBD1 (6 bases). The germline CDR1 and CDR2 sequences are MNHNS and SASEGT. This CDR3 spans 12 amino acids. The V and J ends lost 5 bases and 8 bases respectively, with 12 bases between them. The chain's CDR3 is CASSLQGQGYTF. As DNA, the CDR3 is TGTGCCAGCAGTTTACAGGGTCAGGGCTACACCTTC.

The V gene is TRBV4-2, the J gene TRBJ1-5, with 7 bases identical to TRBD1. Germline CDR1 LGHNA, CDR2 YNFKEQ. V lost 0 bases to trimming and J lost 4 bases; unmatched junction nucleotides: 3. The CDR3 is 15 amino acids. CDR3 sequence: CASSQDGQENQPQHF. The CDR3 DNA is TGTGCCAGCAGCCAAGATGGACAGGAAAATCAGCCCCAGCATTTT.

This clone was detected only a few times. This chain links TRBV5-6 with TRBJ1-2, with D unresolved. The V end was cut by 6 bases, the J end by 6 bases, with 15 bases between. The CDR3 runs 13 residues. Looked up from germline, CDR1 is SGHDT and CDR2 is YYEEEE. This chain's CDR3 is CASTRNSVDGYTF. DNA for the CDR3: TGTGCCAGCACCCGTAATTCCGTAGATGGCTACACCTTC.

The chain recombines TRBV5-1 with TRBJ2-5; no firm D call. CDR3 size: 14 residues. Germline V lookup: CDR1 SGHRS, CDR2 YFSETQ. Trimming removed 0 bases from V and 4 bases from J, with 10 bases in between. The CDR3 nucleotides are TGCGCCAGCAGCTTGGAGGCGACCGGAGAGACCCAGTACTTC. Residues: CASSLEATGETQYF.

The chain is built from TRBV27 and TRBJ1-1; TRBD1 might be the D (6 bases). Between the trimmed V and J ends, which lost 6 bases and 1 base, there was a span of 12 bases. The CDR3 loop spans 14 amino acids. Looked up from germline, CDR1 is MNHEY and CDR2 is SMNVEV (reference sequence). The CDR3 DNA reads TGTGCCAGCAGACGGGACACAAAGAACACTGAAGCTTTCTTT. It translates to CASRRDTKNTEAFF.

This clone was found a few times. DNA of the CDR3: TGTGCCAGCAGCCCCGGCGGGGGGCCGGGAATCCACTTT. It codes for CASSPGGGPGIHF. The V and J genes are TRBV5-6 and TRBJ1-6; weak D call: TRBD1 (6 bases). The CDR3 totals 13 residues. V was pared by 4 bases and J by 17 bases, with 19 bases between. The germline CDR1 and CDR2 sequences are SGHDT and YYEEEE.

By share, this clone ranks as medium-sized. The J gene is TRBJ2-3, the V gene TRBV6-5, with D maybe TRBD2 (7 bases). The ends were cut back, 2 bases at V and 4 bases at J, with 16 bases in the middle. CDR1 is MNHEY, CDR2 SVGAGI, per germline. The CDR3 is 16 residues long. Here the CDR3 DNA reads TGTGCCAGCAGTTACGTATCGGGGGGCCAAGCAGATACGCAGTATTTT. This gives the protein CASSYVSGGQADTQYF.

This clone was counted a few times. V gene TRBV7-9 combines with J gene TRBJ2-1, with a possible D match to TRBD2 (6 bases). The CDR3 has 15 amino acids. Per germline, CDR1 SEHNR and CDR2 FQNEAQ (reference sequence). V was shortened by 3 bases and J by 8 bases, with 17 bases between the two germline ends. The CDR3 region is CASSLVSGVFDEQFF. Written as DNA, the CDR3 is TGTGCCAGCAGCTTGGTATCGGGGGTCTTCGATGAGCAGTTCTTC.

A single count supports this clone. This chain uses TRBV29-1 with TRBJ2-3, with 9 bases lining up with TRBD2. This CDR3 has 14 amino acids. Germline V gives CDR1 SQVTM, CDR2 ANQGSEA. Trimming at V came to 7 bases and at J to 1 base, leaving 6 bases not matched to a gene. The CDR3 reads CSATERGGTDTQYF. The CDR3 DNA follows: TGCAGCGCAACAGAGCGGGGGGGCACAGATACGCAGTATTTT.

The chain combines TRBV29-1 with TRBJ2-1, with D hard to call. Germline CDR1 reads SQVTM; CDR2 reads ANQGSEA. This CDR3 spans 13 amino acids. Trimming removed 5 bases from V and 2 bases from J, with 10 bases in between. CDR3 amino acids: CSVTLVTYNEQFF. CDR3 nucleotides: TGCAGCGTTACCCTTGTGACCTACAATGAGCAGTTCTTC.

The chain recombines TRBV29-1 with TRBJ1-1; 7 bases match TRBD1. CDR1 and CDR2 (germline): SQVTM, ANQGSEA. The CDR3 spans 14 residues. The V and J ends lost 6 bases and 0 bases, in that order; junction bases with no gene match: 7. The CDR3 sequence is CSVKGQFMNTEAFF. As DNA, the CDR3 is TGCAGCGTGAAGGGACAGTTTATGAACACTGAAGCTTTCTTT.

The chain joins TRBV6-5 to TRBJ2-2; D is unclear. The ends were cut back, 6 bases at V and 4 bases at J, with 3 bases in the middle. The V gene's germline CDR1 is MNHEY and CDR2 SVGAGI. The CDR3 has 11 residues. For the CDR3, the DNA is TGTGCCAGCAGGAGCACCGGGGAGCTGTTTTTT. Its translation: CASRSTGELFF.

This clone was found a few times. The chain couples TRBV6-5 to TRBJ2-7; TRBD1 matches at 7 bases. Germline V gene data show CDR1 as MNHEY and CDR2 as SVGAGI. After removal of 6 bases from V and 3 bases from J, the junction contained 8 bases not matched to a gene. The CDR3 extends over 14 amino acids. CDR3 DNA: TGTGCCAGCAGCGCATCGGACAGGTTCTACGAGCAGTACTTC. This codes for CASSASDRFYEQYF.

The chain has TRBV5-1 and TRBJ1-6, with 10 nucleotides matching TRBD1. The CDR3 runs 18 residues. Germline-derived CDR1 and CDR2 are SGHRS and YFSETQ. Germline trimming cut 2 bases from V and 1 base from J; bases unmatched to any gene: 6. CDR3 protein: CASSFRDRGRSYNSPLHF. The DNA of the CDR3 is TGCGCCAGCAGCTTCCGGGACAGGGGTAGATCCTATAATTCACCCCTCCACTTT.